This T cell receptor beta chain was recovered during a study of T-cell reconstitution after alpha-beta-depleted transplantation in children (TCRdb year 2016). For the wider study: Using TCR repertoire profiling, the study followed T-cell immune reconstitution in a quantitative way in children after TCRalphabeta/CD19-depleted allogeneic hematopoietic cell transplantation.

This clonotype was found a few times. Its specific antigen is unknown. Base qualities are not recorded, but no much larger clone differs from it by a single base. V is pared back by 1 base and J by 5 bases, with 18 bases lying between the germline termini. Inclusive of the bounding cysteine and phenylalanine, the CDR3 is 15 residues long. Only the CDR3 DNA is retained, 45 bases long and in frame from the first base. CDR1 is given as SQVTM and CDR2 as ANQGSEA, both from the germline V gene. The library was generated by PCR. These reads were obtained on an Illumina HiSeq 2500. Molecular barcoding was employed in the preparation of TCR libraries, with unique molecular identifiers being used to normalize TCRbeta repertoire quantification. Clones were called with MiXCR by TCRdb after fastp trimmed the public reads at Q25, and only in-frame beta chains were retained. Under each unique CDR3 protein, matching rows form one entry showing the most common genes and DNA. This sample gives 400,000 to 500,000 distinct CDR3 sequences in total; around 9.9% of them show up just once. The ten top clones hold roughly 5% of the sample.

This TCR derives from a human donor who donated a stem cell graft to a child with acute myeloid leukemia. The chain is assembled from TRBV29-1 and TRBJ2-7, with the D gene uncertain. The material was PBMCs from the stem cell graft donor, obtained from the stem cell graft. The base sequence is TGCAGCGTTGAAGGTTTACCGGACGGGCGCAACGAGCAGTACTTC. Translated, this is CSVEGLPDGRNEQYF.